This entry features one TCR beta chain sequence. This entry is derived from a study of T cell changes during pregnancy in multiple sclerosis. The germline V gene has CDR1 SGHTA and CDR2 FQGNSA. V was shortened by 4 bases and J by 6 bases, with 7 bases between the two germline ends. The length of the CDR3 is 12 residues. The table came from immunoSEQ multiplex PCR; TCRdb's copy has only in-frame clones and leaves some out. The table has about 85,000 clones, approximately 91% seen once. This receptor was obtained from a female donor with multiple sclerosis, enrolled in a pregnancy study. This specimen consisted of peripheral blood, obtained in the first trimester of pregnancy. V and J are TRBV7-2 and TRBJ1-5; D ambiguous. CDR3 coding DNA: TGTGCCAGCAGCTCTTGGGCTCAGCCCCAGCATTTT. Protein sequence: CASSSWAQPQHF. The full variable domain, rest sourced from reference TRBV7-2 and TRBJ1-5, is GAGVSQSPSNKVTEKGKDVELRCDPISGHTALYWYRQSLGQGLEFLIYFQGNSAPDKSGLPSDRFSAERTGGSVSTLTIQRTQQEDSAVYLCASSSWAQPQHFGDGTRLSIL.